Each of the 7 T cell receptor beta chains below was sequenced from the same sample in a study of spatial heterogeneity in lung cancer. TCRdb re-analysed the 5' RACE reads in MiXCR, keeping a single row per CDR3 protein. The table lists 70,000 to 90,000 distinct CDR3 sequences, less than 15% of them singletons. The time point denotes: sample taken at primary tumor resection. Tumor, nontumor lung or frozen PBMC supplied whole RNA, sequenced without sorting. The source material was PBMCs, sampled at surgery. The receptors were gathered from a male donor with early-stage non-small cell lung cancer.

The V call is TRBV5-4, the J call TRBJ2-2, with TRBD1 matching over 7 bases. Germline trimming cut 3 bases from V and 3 bases from J; bases unmatched to any gene: 11. The CDR3 loop spans 17 amino acids. Germline V CDR1 and CDR2: SGHNT, YYREEE (reference sequence). In DNA form, the CDR3 reads TGTGCCAGCAGCTCCTCCCAAACAGGGGTCCACACCGGGGAGCTGTTTTTT. Translated, it gives CASSSSQTGVHTGELFF.

V and J are TRBV19 and TRBJ2-7; 7 positions match TRBD2. The CDR3 covers 15 residues. V gave up 5 bases and J gave up 0 bases; unmatched junction bases: 7. CDR1 and CDR2 (germline): LNHDA, SQIVND (reference sequence). The CDR3 here is CASSARAGFSYEQYF. In DNA form, the CDR3 reads TGTGCCAGTAGTGCCCGAGCGGGGTTCTCCTACGAGCAGTACTTC.

This clonotype has just a few counts. The rearrangement links TRBV6-2 or TRBV6-3 to TRBJ2-2, with D hard to call. V dropped 8 bases and J dropped 5 bases, with 15 bases sitting between them. This CDR3 has 14 amino acids. Germline lookup yields CDR1 MNHEY and CDR2 SVGEGT. CDR3 in DNA: TGTGCCAGCGGATATCCGATAGGGACCGGGGAGCTGTTTTTT. Protein product: CASGYPIGTGELFF.

The rearrangement joins TRBV20-1 to TRBJ1-5; TRBD1 matches 8 bases. V shed 6 bases and J 4 bases; nucleotides not matched to a gene: 5. The CDR3 has 13 amino acids. Germline loops: CDR1 DFQATT, CDR2 SNEGSKA (reference sequence). This CDR3 is CSARTGGNQPQHF. Here the CDR3 DNA reads TGCAGTGCCAGAACAGGGGGTAATCAGCCCCAGCATTTT.

This clonotype was seen ten or more times. This rearrangement joins TRBV12-3 or TRBV12-4 to TRBJ2-1; 7 bases are shared with TRBD2. Losses at the gene ends were 3 bases for V and 6 bases for J; bases not matched to a gene: 11. This CDR3 is 16 amino acids long. CDR3 sequence (DNA): TGTGCCAGCAGTTTTGATTGGGGCGGGAGTGGCAATGAGCAGTTCTTC. This translates into CASSFDWGGSGNEQFF.

This clonotype came up a few times. The rearrangement links TRBV9 to TRBJ1-2; no clear D. CDR3 length: 12 amino acids. The V gene lost 3 bases and the J gene lost 0 bases, with 3 bases spanning the gap. The germline V gene encodes CDR1 SGDLS and CDR2 YYNGEE. The CDR3 loop reads CASSATNYGYTF. The CDR3 DNA reads TGTGCCAGCAGCGCCACTAACTATGGCTACACCTTC. Combining the CDR3 with reference TRBV9 and TRBJ1-2 gives the whole variable domain DSGVTQTPKHLITATGQRVTLRCSPRSGDLSVYWYQQSLDQGLQFLIQYYNGEERAKGNILERFSAQQFPDLHSELNLSSLELGDSALYFCASSATNYGYTFGSGTRLTVV.

The chain combines TRBV6-5 with TRBJ2-1; D gene unclear. Germline V gene data show CDR1 as MNHEY and CDR2 as SVGAGI. The length of the CDR3 is 14 residues. The ends were cut back, 4 bases at V and 2 bases at J, with 9 bases in the middle. The CDR3 reads CASSWDGAYNEQFF. CDR3 DNA: TGTGCCAGCAGTTGGGATGGTGCCTACAATGAGCAGTTCTTC.